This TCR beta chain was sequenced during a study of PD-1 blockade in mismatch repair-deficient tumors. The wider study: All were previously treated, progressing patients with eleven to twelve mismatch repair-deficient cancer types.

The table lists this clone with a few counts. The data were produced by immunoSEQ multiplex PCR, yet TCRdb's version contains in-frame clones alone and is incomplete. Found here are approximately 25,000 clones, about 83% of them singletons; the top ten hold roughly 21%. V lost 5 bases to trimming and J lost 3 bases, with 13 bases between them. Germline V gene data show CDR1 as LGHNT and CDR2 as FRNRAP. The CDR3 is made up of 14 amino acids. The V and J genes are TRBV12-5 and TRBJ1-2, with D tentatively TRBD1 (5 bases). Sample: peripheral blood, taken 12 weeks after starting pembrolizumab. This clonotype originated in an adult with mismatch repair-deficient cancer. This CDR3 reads CASGPGLLHYGYTF. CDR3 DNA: TGTGCTAGTGGTCCGGGACTCCTACACTATGGCTACACCTTC.